These 20 T cell receptor beta chains share one sample of origin, sequenced in a study of OX40 agonist ivuxolimab in advanced cancers. Here immunoSEQ multiplex PCR was the method, and the copy in TCRdb shows in-frame clones only, minus some. Seen here are about 34,000 clones, approximately 81% observed once, and the top ten hold around 1.5%. This specimen consisted of CD4+ or CD8+ T cells sorted from blood, obtained in a trial of the OX40 agonist ivuxolimab. The origin of the receptors is an adult with an advanced solid tumor such as melanoma, head and neck, liver or kidney cancer.

The V call is TRBV15, the J call TRBJ2-7; a possible D gene is TRBD1 (6 bases). CDR1 is LNHNV and CDR2 is YYDKDF in the germline V gene (reference sequence). V was pared by 3 bases and J by 2 bases, with 14 bases between. The CDR3 is 15 residues long. The CDR3 DNA follows: TGTGCCACCAGCAGGGCGGCAGGGGCGGCCTACGAGCAGTACTTC. Translating it yields CATSRAAGAAYEQYF.

This chain connects TRBV6-4 to TRBJ1-5, with 7 bases aligning to TRBD1. The CDR3 is 15 amino acids. Germline CDR1 MRHNA, CDR2 SNTAGT. V trimming: 2 bases; J trimming: 6 bases; junction bases outside the gene matches: 7. CDR3 loop: CASSDPDRVAQPQHF. CDR3 sequence (DNA): TGTGCCAGCAGTGACCCCGACAGGGTGGCTCAGCCCCAGCATTTT.

The chain recombines TRBV19 with TRBJ2-3; 7 bases are a match to TRBD2. CDR1 is LNHDA, CDR2 SQIVND, per germline (reference sequence). The V segment lost 2 bases and the J segment 6 bases; nucleotides outside the gene matches: 8. CDR3 length: 15 residues. In nucleotides, the CDR3 is TGTGCCAGTAGTATATCAGCGGGGATTGGGGATACGCAGTATTTT. This codes for CASSISAGIGDTQYF.

This chain links TRBV10-2 with TRBJ1-1; no clear D. V was clipped by 0 bases and J by 5 bases, with 10 bases between them. CDR3 length equals 14 residues. CDR1 and CDR2 from the germline V gene are WSHSY and SAAADI. The CDR3 here is CASSESRVGTEAFF. The CDR3 region has the DNA TGCGCCAGCAGTGAGTCCAGAGTTGGGACTGAAGCTTTCTTT.

The V gene is TRBV28, the J gene TRBJ1-4; no definite D call. The length of the CDR3 is 14 residues. The ends were cut back, 3 bases at V and 0 bases at J, with 5 bases in the middle. CDR1 and CDR2 from the germline V gene are MDHEN and SYDVKM. CDR3 nucleotide sequence: TGTGCCAGCAGTTTTCCGGCAACTAATGAAAAACTGTTTTTT. The encoded protein is CASSFPATNEKLFF. Combining the CDR3 with reference TRBV28 and TRBJ1-4 gives the whole variable domain DVKVTQSSRYLVKRTGEKVFLECVQDMDHENMFWYRQDPGLGLRLIYFSYDVKMKEKGDIPEGYSVSREKKERFSLILESASTNQTSMYLCASSFPATNEKLFFGSGTQLSVL.

The V call is TRBV5-5, the J call TRBJ2-5; D remains unclear. Germline values: CDR1 SGHKS, CDR2 YYEKEE (reference sequence). Deletions cut 0 bases from V and 1 base from J, with 4 bases between. This CDR3 contains 13 residues. In DNA form, the CDR3 reads TGTGCCAGCAGCTTGGGACTCCAAGAGACCCAGTACTTC. Translated: CASSLGLQETQYF.

CDR3 sequence: CASSPGGPSYNEQFF. CDR3 DNA: TGTGCCAGCAGCCCCGGGGGGCCCTCCTACAATGAGCAGTTCTTC. This chain connects TRBV27 to TRBJ2-1; D is possibly TRBD2 (7 bases). Germline-derived CDR1 and CDR2 are MNHEY and SMNVEV (reference sequence). Trimming left V 6 bases short and J 0 bases short, with 12 bases between. The CDR3 totals 15 residues.

This clone appeared a single time. The CDR3 DNA sequence: TGTGCCAGTAGAACACAGGGGGCGGCTAACTATGGCTACACCTTC. Translation: CASRTQGAANYGYTF. The chain has TRBV19 and TRBJ1-2, with 9 bases lining up with TRBD1. This CDR3 has 15 amino acids. CDR1 and CDR2 (germline): LNHDA, SQIVND (reference sequence). The trim removed 6 bases at V and 0 bases at J, leaving 5 bases unmatched.

The chain uses TRBV6-1 and TRBJ1-1, with a possible D match to TRBD1 (5 bases). V shed 4 bases and J shed 6 bases, with 15 bases lying between them. Looked up from germline, CDR1 is MNHNS and CDR2 is SASEGT. The length of the CDR3 is 14 residues. The CDR3 sequence is CASSAARGRAEAFF. As DNA, the CDR3 is TGTGCCAGCAGTGCTGCAAGGGGCCGGGCTGAAGCTTTCTTT.

The rearrangement links TRBV9 to TRBJ2-3, with 10 bases fitting TRBD2. Trimming cost V 4 bases and J 3 bases; bases outside gene matches: 5. The V gene's germline CDR1 is SGDLS and CDR2 YYNGEE. The CDR3 totals 15 residues. The CDR3 protein is CASSPGTSATDTQYF. Written as DNA, the CDR3 is TGTGCCAGCAGCCCGGGGACTAGCGCGACAGATACGCAGTATTTT.

This clone has a handful of counts. The chain joins TRBV4-1 to TRBJ2-7, with 8 positions matching TRBD1. The CDR3 consists of 14 residues. The V gene's germline CDR1 is MGHRA and CDR2 YSYEKL. V was clipped by 7 bases and J by 2 bases; unmatched bases: 7. The CDR3 nucleotides are TGCGCCAGCAAACCGGGACAGGAGACCTACGAGCAGTACTTC. Translating it yields CASKPGQETYEQYF.

The V and J genes are TRBV29-1 and TRBJ2-5, with 7 bases that match TRBD1. The CDR3 runs 13 residues. The trim removed 7 bases at V and 4 bases at J, leaving 9 bases unmatched. Germline CDR1 is SQVTM and CDR2 is ANQGSEA. The CDR3 sequence: CSARQGVVETQYF. The CDR3 nucleotides are TGCAGCGCACGACAGGGAGTAGTAGAGACCCAGTACTTC.

The chain carries TRBV30 and TRBJ1-1; D is possibly TRBD1 (5 bases). Trimming took 4 bases from V and 4 from J, leaving 13 bases between them. Germline V CDR1 and CDR2: GTSNPN, SVGIG (reference sequence). The CDR3 runs 13 residues. The CDR3 loop is CAWTRRGSTEAFF. CDR3 coding DNA: TGTGCCTGGACCCGCCGGGGGAGCACTGAAGCTTTCTTT. The full variable domain, its missing parts supplied by reference TRBV30 and TRBJ1-1, is SQTIHQWPATLVQPVGSPLSLECTVEGTSNPNLYWYRQAAGRGLQLLFYSVGIGQISSEVPQNLSASRPQDRQFILSSKKLLLSDSGFYLCAWTRRGSTEAFFGQGTRLTVV.

This rearrangement joins TRBV4-1 to TRBJ1-1; D may be TRBD1 (5 bases). Trimming shortened V by 2 bases and J by 4 bases, and 26 bases separated the two germline ends. This CDR3 region has 19 residues. Looked up from germline, CDR1 is MGHRA and CDR2 is YSYEKL. DNA for the CDR3: TGCGCCAGCAGCCAAACACCGTTTAAGGCCGTAAAGGGGACCACTGAAGCTTTCTTT. Amino acids: CASSQTPFKAVKGTTEAFF.

This chain joins TRBV19 and TRBJ2-7; D gene uncertain. This CDR3 comprises 15 residues. CDR1 and CDR2 (germline): LNHDA, SQIVND (reference sequence). V lost 3 bases and J lost 0, with 12 bases in between. The CDR3 DNA reads TGTGCCAGTAGTATCTCGGGTTGGAGCTCCTACGAGCAGTACTTC. Amino acid sequence: CASSISGWSSYEQYF.

The V and J genes are TRBV7-9 and TRBJ2-1, with TRBD1 matching 8 bases. Germline loops: CDR1 SEHNR, CDR2 FQNEAQ (reference sequence). This CDR3 region has 16 residues. J gave up 5 bases and V 5 bases, and 11 bases lay outside the gene matches. CDR3 nucleotides: TGTGCCAGCAGCCCATCATTCGCAGGGGGCAACAATGAGCAGTTCTTC. Translation gives CASSPSFAGGNNEQFF. Full variable domain (remainder filled in from reference TRBV7-9 and TRBJ2-1): DTGVSQNPRHKITKRGQNVTFRCDPISEHNRLYWYRQTLGQGPEFLTYFQNEAQLEKSRLLSDRFSAERPKGSFSTLEIQRTEQGDSAMYLCASSPSFAGGNNEQFFGPGTRLTVL.

This chain links TRBV18 with TRBJ1-5, with TRBD1 as a possible D gene (6 bases). Germline V gene data show CDR1 as KGHSH and CDR2 as LQKENI. CDR3 length equals 15 residues. Trimming left V 4 bases short and J 1 base short, with 11 bases between. CDR3 sequence (DNA): TGTGCCAGCTCACGAACAGGGAACAGCAATCAGCCCCAGCATTTT. Amino acids: CASSRTGNSNQPQHF.

This clone has only a few counts. CDR3 DNA: TGTGCCAGCCTGCCGGGGCTGCAGGGCTATGGCTACACCTTC. Translating it yields CASLPGLQGYGYTF. The V gene is TRBV2, the J gene TRBJ1-2, with D tentatively TRBD1 (5 bases). From germline, CDR1 is SNHLY and CDR2 FYNNEI. Trimming took off 8 bases at V and 4 bases at J, with 17 bases between the two ends. CDR3 length: 14 amino acids.

V gene TRBV19 combines with J gene TRBJ2-3; possibly TRBD2 for D (8 bases). Germline V CDR1 and CDR2: LNHDA, SQIVND (reference sequence). The V gene lost 6 bases and the J gene lost 6 bases, with 22 bases spanning the gap. This CDR3 is built from 16 residues. CDR3 nucleotide sequence: TGTGCCAGTAGAACCCCGGGAGGGGGCGCCGCCGATACGCAGTATTTT. Translation gives CASRTPGGGAADTQYF. Variable domain in full (rest from reference TRBV19 and TRBJ2-3): DGGITQSPKYLFRKEGQNVTLSCEQNLNHDAMYWYRQDPGQGLRLIYYSQIVNDFQKGDIAEGYSVSREKKESFPLTVTSAQKNPTAFYLCASRTPGGGAADTQYFGPGTRLTVL.

The chain links TRBV30 to TRBJ1-5, with TRBD1 matching over 12 bases. Losses at the gene ends were 0 bases for V and 5 bases for J; bases not matched to a gene: 2. In germline, CDR1 is GTSNPN, CDR2 SVGIG (reference sequence). The CDR3 totals 15 residues. The CDR3 here is CAWSVGDRGHQPQHF. The CDR3 coding sequence is TGTGCCTGGAGTGTAGGGGACAGGGGGCATCAGCCCCAGCATTTT.